This T cell receptor beta chain was documented in a study of T-cell reconstitution after alpha-beta-depleted transplantation in children (dated by TCRdb to about 2016). Broadly, across the study: T-cell immune reconstitution after TCRalphabeta/CD19-depleted allogeneic hematopoietic cell transplantation in children was quantitatively tracked in the study by means of TCR repertoire profiling. Broader findings and caveats from the paper: About two months after transplant, the apparently early recovery of alphabetaT-cell counts reportedly depended on just several hundred clones that had expanded rapidly and came from non-depleted graft cells. In some patients, high TCRbeta diversity at day 60 was attributed to recipient T cells and intrathymic progenitors that had survived conditioning. Hyperexpanded clone frequencies declined over subsequent months; after one year, T-cell counts and TCRbeta diversity were mostly attributed to newly produced T cells.

The library was built by means of PCR. Sequencing used an Illumina HiSeq 2500. TCR libraries were prepared with molecular barcoding, using unique molecular identifiers to normalize TCRbeta repertoire quantification. The public reads were reanalyzed by TCRdb: fastp trimming at Q25, MiXCR alignment, in-frame beta chains only. Identical CDR3 proteins give one entry, which carries the most common genes and DNA. The sample records about 980,000 distinct CDR3 sequences, about 29% of which are singletons. The ten largest clones add up to around 30% of the sample. The treatment or condition label, read with the paper, signifies: allogeneic hematopoietic cell transplantation with graft depleted of TCRalphabeta T cells and CD19 B cells. The children who served as transplant recipients had been given grafts of TCRalphabeta/CD19-depleted allogeneic hematopoietic cells. The junction carries 21 bases between V and J, which are trimmed by 1 base and 4 bases respectively. The germline V gene (reference sequence) specifies LGHDT as CDR1 and YNNKEL as CDR2. The cysteine opens and the phenylalanine closes a CDR3 of 18 amino acids. Of all the DNA, just the CDR3 is kept, 54 bases in frame from base 1.

Remarks on this clonotype: Its antigen is not yet known. No clone much larger than this one lies a single base away; base qualities are absent.

The receptor comes from a boy under two years old who had a stem cell transplant for SCID, so the T cells may come from the graft donor. Sample: PBMCs, mostly from graft donor cells, taken 360 days after TCRalphabeta/CD19-depleted stem cell transplant. The rearrangement combines TRBV3-1 with TRBJ2-3, with no confidently assigned D gene. The DNA reads as follows: TGTGCCAGCAGCCAAGTCCCTAGGATAGAATATTTCGCAGATACGCAGTATTTT. The encoded protein is CASSQVPRIEYFADTQYF.